One sample yielded the 8 T cell receptor beta chains listed below, sequenced in a study of shared T cell receptors in the human thymus (dated by TCRdb to about 2021). The method was the immunoSEQ multiplex PCR assay. TCRdb limited this immuneACCESS table to in-frame rearrangements with V and J called. A share of clones is missing; checked studies link under half to unresolved V genes, and the rest is unexplained. In this sample the table shows about 730,000 clones, roughly 85% of which occur a single time. Roughly 0.01% of the sample lies in the top ten. These records were also assigned to another study, of human thymus T cells.

Sample: thymocytes. These receptor sequences come from a girl in the first two years of life with a congenital heart defect. Donor details come from another sample of the same person, matched by shared clones.

This clone was detected once. This chain connects TRBV4-1 to TRBJ1-4; the match to TRBD1 covers 7 bases. Per germline, CDR1 MGHRA and CDR2 YSYEKL. The CDR3 spans 16 residues. Germline trimming cut 2 bases from V and 8 bases from J; bases unmatched to any gene: 11. The CDR3 nucleotides are TGCGCCAGCAGCCAACTCTTGACAGGGCCTCGGGAAAAACTGTTTTTT. It translates to CASSQLLTGPREKLFF.

This sequence joins TRBV5-1 and TRBJ2-5, with 10 nucleotides matching TRBD2. V was pared by 1 base and J by 3 bases, with 3 bases of the junction left unmatched. This CDR3 is built from 15 residues. The germline V gene has CDR1 SGHRS and CDR2 YFSETQ. CDR3 residues: CASSLYTSGEETQYF. The CDR3 DNA follows: TGCGCCAGCAGCTTGTACACTAGCGGGGAAGAGACCCAGTACTTC.

The chain uses TRBV7-3 and TRBJ1-2; 7 positions match TRBD1. This CDR3 has 16 amino acids. In germline, CDR1 is SGHTA, CDR2 FQGTGA. Here the CDR3 DNA reads TGTGGATGCGGGCGGACAGGACAAAACCGGGCCTATGGCTACACCTTC. This gives the protein CGCGRTGQNRAYGYTF.

The gene calls are TRBV7-2 and TRBJ1-2, with a weak D call TRBD1 (5 bases). CDR1 and CDR2 from the germline V gene are SGHTA and FQGNSA. V gave up 1 base and J gave up 0 bases, with 18 bases separating them. This CDR3 is 18 amino acids long. For the CDR3, the DNA is TGTGCCAGCAGCTTAGTGTTTAGGGGTATCTCCGCTAACTATGGCTACACCTTC. Amino acid sequence: CASSLVFRGISANYGYTF.

J is TRBJ1-5 and V is TRBV12-5; D remains unclear. Deletions cut 6 bases from V and 4 bases from J, with 16 bases between. The CDR3 loop spans 15 amino acids. Germline CDR1 is LGHNT and CDR2 is FRNRAP. In nucleotides, the CDR3 is TGTGCTAGTGGGAGCCAGGAAAGACTAAATCAGCCCCAGCATTTT. It yields the protein CASGSQERLNQPQHF.

The CDR3 loop reads CASSLIRGTNEKLFF. The CDR3 nucleotides read TGTGCCAGCAGCTTAATTAGGGGAACTAATGAAAAACTGTTTTTT. The rearrangement links TRBV7-6 to TRBJ1-4, with D maybe TRBD1 (5 bases). The CDR3 has 15 amino acids. Germline V gene data show CDR1 as SGHVS and CDR2 as FNYEAQ. The V end was cut by 2 bases, the J end by 1 base, with 8 bases between.

The rearrangement uses TRBV6-1 and TRBJ2-2; TRBD1 aligns across 7 bases. The CDR3 is made up of 15 amino acids. The junction had 10 bases not matched to a gene; V was cut back by 7 bases and J by 5 bases. Germline CDR1 and CDR2: MNHNS and SASEGT. The CDR3 sequence is CASKRQGPRTGELFF. The CDR3 bases are TGTGCCAGCAAACGACAGGGACCGAGGACCGGGGAGCTGTTTTTT.

This chain connects TRBV4-1 to TRBJ2-7; D may be TRBD2 (6 bases). Deletions cut 4 bases from V and 7 bases from J, with 26 bases between. From germline, CDR1 is MGHRA and CDR2 YSYEKL. There are 17 residues in the CDR3. This chain's CDR3 is CASSPGEGGDHHDEQYF. DNA for the CDR3: TGCGCCAGCAGCCCTGGAGAGGGCGGGGATCATCACGATGAGCAGTACTTC.